This entry describes one T cell receptor (beta chain). Generated by immunoSEQ multiplex PCR, the TCRdb table keeps only in-frame clones and is missing some. The sample contains about 81,000 clones, 90% to 95% of which appear only once. The data are from a study of T cell responses to AZD1222 COVID-19 vaccine. The CDR3 has 15 amino acids. Trimming removed 0 bases from V and 0 bases from J, with 6 bases in between. Per the germline V gene, CDR1 is SGDLS and CDR2 is YYNGEE. This specimen was peripheral blood, taken 28 days after the second AZD1222 dose. The rearrangement joins TRBV9 to TRBJ2-2; D gene unclear. The sequence came from an adult who received the AZD1222 COVID-19 vaccine. CDR3 amino acids: CASSVDGPNTGELFF. The CDR3 DNA reads as TGTGCCAGCAGCGTAGACGGACCGAACACCGGGGAGCTGTTTTTT.